The 23 T cell receptor beta chains listed next were all sequenced from one sample in a study of T cells in Graves' hyperthyroidism and ophthalmopathy. RNA transcripts gave rise to amplified TCR beta CDR3 regions. When the TCR CDR3 underwent first-round RT-PCR, the HTBI primer set was used. Via MiXCR, TCRdb re-called the multiplex PCR reads, giving one row per CDR3 protein. This sample carries 350,000 to 400,000 distinct CDR3 sequences, roughly 13% of them seen once, and the ten largest clones take approximately 10%. The sample comprised blood. Source of these receptors: a woman aged 60-75 years with Graves' hyperthyroidism.

The chain joins TRBV20-1 to TRBJ1-2; D unclear. This CDR3 contains 13 residues. The V and J ends lost 0 bases and 4 bases respectively, with 9 bases between them. The germline gives CDR1 DFQATT, CDR2 SNEGSKA (reference sequence). CDR3 in amino acids: CSARDREVYGYTF. For the CDR3, the DNA is TGCAGTGCTAGAGATCGGGAAGTCTATGGCTACACCTTC.

This clonotype was counted ten times or more. The CDR3 is CASKWTSGSLEQYF. The CDR3 nucleotides read TGTGCCAGCAAATGGACTAGCGGGAGTCTGGAGCAGTACTTC. The gene calls are TRBV12-3 or TRBV12-4 and TRBJ2-7, with 13 bases fitting TRBD2. Trimming removed 7 bases from V and 7 bases from J; junction bases left unmatched: 7. The length of the CDR3 is 14 residues.

This clonotype has a count of ten or more. V usage is TRBV12-3 or TRBV12-4 and J usage is TRBJ2-7, with TRBD2 matching 14 bases. V lost 1 base to trimming and J lost 7 bases; unmatched junction nucleotides: 6. CDR3 length equals 16 residues. The CDR3 region has the DNA TGTGCCAGCAGTTTAGATGGGACTAGCGGGAGTCGAGAGCAGTACTTC. It codes for CASSLDGTSGSREQYF.

The DNA of the CDR3 is TGTGCCAGCAGCTTACTCAGTTTCAGCTCCTACAATGAGCAGTTCTTC. It translates to CASSLLSFSSYNEQFF. The chain has TRBV7-2 and TRBJ2-1; D unclear. Trimming left V 2 bases short and J 0 bases short, with 11 bases between. The germline V gene has CDR1 SGHTA and CDR2 FQGNSA. This CDR3 contains 16 residues. Filled out from reference TRBV7-2 and TRBJ2-1, the complete variable domain reads GAGVSQSPSNKVTEKGKDVELRCDPISGHTALYWYRQSLGQGLEFLIYFQGNSAPDKSGLPSDRFSAERTGGSVSTLTIQRTQQEDSAVYLCASSLLSFSSYNEQFFGPGTRLTVL.

At least ten counts were recorded for this clonotype. CDR3 residues: CASSLGQTLYGYTF. CDR3 coding DNA: TGTGCCAGCAGCCTCGGACAGACTTTATATGGCTACACCTTC. V is TRBV7-9 and J is TRBJ1-2; D might be TRBD1 (6 bases). This CDR3 comprises 14 residues. Germline V gene data show CDR1 as SEHNR and CDR2 as FQNEAQ (reference sequence). Trimming took off 5 bases at V and 5 bases at J, with 15 bases between the two ends.

This clonotype was observed many times. CDR3: CASSYGNTEAFF. The CDR3 DNA reads TGTGCCAGTAGTTACGGGAACACTGAAGCTTTCTTT. The chain couples TRBV19 to TRBJ1-1, with D unresolved. The CDR3 has 12 residues. The germline V gene encodes CDR1 LNHDA and CDR2 SQIVND (reference sequence). Trimming took 5 bases from V and 1 from J, leaving 5 bases between them.

V and J are TRBV10-3 and TRBJ2-7; D gene ambiguous. From germline, CDR1 is ENHRY and CDR2 SYGVKD. Trimming stripped 2 bases from V and 6 bases from J, with 5 bases between. CDR3 length: 11 amino acids. In DNA, the CDR3 is TGTGCCATCAGTGAGAGGGTCGAGCAGTACTTC. Translating gives CAISERVEQYF.

Here the CDR3 DNA reads TGTGCCAGCAGCGTAGCCCCCGGGGAAAAACTGTTTTTT. Translation gives CASSVAPGEKLFF. The chain carries TRBV9 and TRBJ1-4; no clear D gene. V lost 0 bases and J lost 8, with 8 bases in between. This CDR3 is 13 amino acids long. CDR1 SGDLS and CDR2 YYNGEE come from the germline V gene.

This clonotype occurred many times. This chain joins TRBV11-2 and TRBJ1-1; D remains ambiguous. Per the germline V gene, CDR1 is SGHAT and CDR2 is FQNNGV. Trimming took 0 bases from V and 5 from J, leaving 4 bases between them. The CDR3 sequence is 12 residues long. As DNA, the CDR3 is TGTGCCAGCAGCTTAGACCAGACTGAAGCTTTCTTT. Translating gives CASSLDQTEAFF. Using reference TRBV11-2 and TRBJ1-1 for the parts outside the CDR3, the full variable domain is EAGVAQSPRYKIIEKRQSVAFWCNPISGHATLYWYQQILGQGPKLLIQFQNNGVVDDSQLPKDRFSAERLKGVDSTLKIQPAKLEDSAVYLCASSLDQTEAFFGQGTRLTVV.

This clonotype has ten or more counts. The chain links TRBV27 to TRBJ2-3; possibly TRBD2 for D (5 bases). The CDR3 contains 14 residues. V was clipped by 2 bases and J by 5 bases, with 11 bases between them. Germline V gene data show CDR1 as MNHEY and CDR2 as SMNVEV (reference sequence). The CDR3 loop is CASSLQRALDTQYF. The CDR3 DNA is TGTGCCAGCAGTTTACAGAGGGCGCTAGATACGCAGTATTTT.

At least ten counts were recorded for this clonotype. V is TRBV29-1 and J is TRBJ2-1, with D maybe TRBD2 (5 bases). V lost 4 bases and J lost 7, with 14 bases in between. The CDR3 has 13 amino acids. The germline V gene has CDR1 SQVTM and CDR2 ANQGSEA. The CDR3 DNA sequence: TGCAGCGTTGGATGGACTGCTAGGAATGAGCAGTTCTTC. Residues: CSVGWTARNEQFF.

This clonotype came up many times. The chain couples TRBV6-1 to TRBJ1-4; 8 bases match TRBD1. CDR1 and CDR2 (germline): MNHNS, SASEGT. The trim removed 4 bases at V and 3 bases at J, leaving 4 bases unmatched. This CDR3 has 15 residues. The CDR3 protein is CASSVQGAANEKLFF. The DNA for the CDR3 is TGTGCCAGCAGTGTCCAGGGGGCGGCTAATGAAAAACTGTTTTTT.

This clonotype was seen more than once but under ten times. The CDR3 is CASSPRDGPYEQYF. The CDR3 DNA is TGTGCCAGCTCACCCCGGGACGGGCCCTACGAGCAGTACTTC. V gene TRBV18 combines with J gene TRBJ2-7; TRBD1 or TRBD2 may be the D gene (5 bases each). The CDR3 covers 14 residues. V dropped 3 bases and J dropped 2 bases, with 11 bases sitting between them. Germline V gene data show CDR1 as KGHSH and CDR2 as LQKENI.

The V gene is TRBV7-9, the J gene TRBJ2-1, with TRBD2 identical over 7 bases. Germline CDR1 SEHNR, CDR2 FQNEAQ (reference sequence). With 1 base clipped from V and 8 bases from J, the junction kept 5 bases outside the gene matches. The CDR3 is made up of 14 amino acids. CDR3 region: CASSLVLGRDEQFF. The CDR3 bases are TGTGCCAGCAGCTTAGTCCTAGGGAGGGATGAGCAGTTCTTC.

This clonotype appeared many times. V usage is TRBV6-1 and J usage is TRBJ2-7; 11 positions match TRBD2. The CDR3 sequence is 16 residues long. Per germline, CDR1 MNHNS and CDR2 SASEGT. The V and J ends lost 4 bases and 2 bases, in that order; junction bases with no gene match: 7. CDR3 nucleotides: TGTGCCAGCAGTGGGGTAGCGGGAGGGCCCCCCTACGAGCAGTACTTC. This sequence encodes CASSGVAGGPPYEQYF.

This clonotype occurred a few times. The rearrangement joins TRBV20-1 to TRBJ2-5, with 8 bases that match TRBD2. The CDR3 has 13 amino acids. V gave up 4 bases and J gave up 4 bases; unmatched junction bases: 5. CDR1 DFQATT and CDR2 SNEGSKA come from the germline V gene (reference sequence). This chain's CDR3 is CSATKAGGETQYF. The CDR3, as DNA: TGCAGTGCTACAAAGGCGGGAGGAGAGACCCAGTACTTC.

This clonotype was detected many times. The chain combines TRBV12-3 or TRBV12-4 with TRBJ2-7; 8 nucleotides agree with TRBD1. V trimming: 4 bases; J trimming: 2 bases; junction bases outside the gene matches: 10. The CDR3 has 16 residues. The CDR3 nucleotides read TGTGCCAGCAGTTCTCACCGGGACAGGAGCCCCTACGAGCAGTACTTC. Encoded protein: CASSSHRDRSPYEQYF.

This clonotype was detected a few times. The V and J genes are TRBV3-1 and TRBJ2-1; TRBD2 matches at 7 bases. The CDR3 extends over 15 amino acids. Per the germline V gene, CDR1 is LGHDT and CDR2 is YNNKEL (reference sequence). Trimming cost V 1 base and J 3 bases; bases outside gene matches: 3. The CDR3 nucleotides are TGTGCCAGCAGCCAAGTGCTAGCGGACTACAATGAGCAGTTCTTC. Protein sequence: CASSQVLADYNEQFF.

This clonotype showed up many times. This CDR3 is CATSRDLASGSETQYF. The CDR3 bases are TGTGCCACCAGCAGAGATTTGGCTAGCGGGAGCGAGACCCAGTACTTC. The J gene is TRBJ2-5, the V gene TRBV15; 10 bases line up with TRBD2. CDR1 is LNHNV, CDR2 YYDKDF, per germline (reference sequence). The V segment lost 0 bases and the J segment 5 bases; nucleotides outside the gene matches: 6. The CDR3 contains 16 residues.

Concerning this clonotype itself: A read error is possible here, since a much larger clone lies one base away. V usage is TRBV18 and J usage is TRBJ2-7; 8 positions agree with TRBD2. CDR3 length: 14 amino acids. The J segment lost 2 bases and the V segment lost 5 bases, leaving 5 bases of the junction unmatched. In germline, CDR1 is KGHSH, CDR2 LQKENI. The CDR3 nucleotides are TGTGCCAGCTCAGCACTAGCGGAGACCTACGAGCAGTACTTC. Encoded protein: CASSALAETYEQYF.

In this sample, this clonotype turned up many times. The chain is built from TRBV11-2 and TRBJ2-5, with D perhaps TRBD1 or TRBD2 (6 bases each). Per the germline V gene, CDR1 is SGHAT and CDR2 is FQNNGV. Trimming left V 1 base short and J 2 bases short, with 11 bases between. This CDR3 contains 15 residues. In nucleotides, the CDR3 is TGTGCCAGCAGCTTAGGAGGGGGGACGCAAGAGACCCAGTACTTC. Translating it yields CASSLGGGTQETQYF.

This clonotype came up a few times. The chain is built from TRBV4-1 and TRBJ1-5, with D unresolved. V shed 0 bases and J shed 9 bases, with 12 bases lying between them. CDR1 and CDR2 from the germline V gene are MGHRA and YSYEKL. The CDR3 spans 14 residues. In nucleotides, the CDR3 is TGCGCCAGCAGCCAAGATCATAATTGGGGGCCCCAGCATTTT. Its protein product is CASSQDHNWGPQHF.

This chain's CDR3 is CASSRQDSEAFF. Here the CDR3 DNA reads TGTGCCAGCAGCCGACAGGACTCTGAAGCTTTCTTT. V is TRBV4-2 and J is TRBJ1-1, with D perhaps matching TRBD1 (6 bases). The CDR3 has 12 amino acids. Germline CDR1 reads LGHNA; CDR2 reads YNFKEQ. V lost 4 bases to trimming and J lost 6 bases, with 9 bases between them.